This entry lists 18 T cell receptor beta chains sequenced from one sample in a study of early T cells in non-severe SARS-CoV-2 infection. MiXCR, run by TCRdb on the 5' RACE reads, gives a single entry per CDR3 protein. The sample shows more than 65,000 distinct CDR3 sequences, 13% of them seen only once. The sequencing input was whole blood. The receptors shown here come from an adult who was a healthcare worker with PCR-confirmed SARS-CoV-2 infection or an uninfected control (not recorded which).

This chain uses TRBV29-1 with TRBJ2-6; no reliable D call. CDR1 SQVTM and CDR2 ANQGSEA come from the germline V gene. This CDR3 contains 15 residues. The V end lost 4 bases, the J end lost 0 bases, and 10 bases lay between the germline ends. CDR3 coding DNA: TGCAGCGTTGTGTTATCCCTCTCTGGGGCCAACGTCCTGACTTTC. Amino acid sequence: CSVVLSLSGANVLTF.

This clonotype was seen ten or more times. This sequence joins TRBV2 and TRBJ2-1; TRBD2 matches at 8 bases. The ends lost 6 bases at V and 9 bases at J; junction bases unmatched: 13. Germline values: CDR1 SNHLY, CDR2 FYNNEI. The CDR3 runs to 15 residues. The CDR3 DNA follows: TGTGCCAGCAGATTGAGTTCGCTAGCGGGTCTTGAGCAGTTCTTC. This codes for CASRLSSLAGLEQFF.

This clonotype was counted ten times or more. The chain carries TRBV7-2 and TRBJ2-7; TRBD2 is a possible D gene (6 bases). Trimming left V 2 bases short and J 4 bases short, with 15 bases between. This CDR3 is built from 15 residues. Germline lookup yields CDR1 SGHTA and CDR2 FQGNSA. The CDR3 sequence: CASSLSLATGYEQYF. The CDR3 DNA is TGTGCCAGCAGCTTATCTCTAGCGACCGGATACGAGCAGTACTTC.

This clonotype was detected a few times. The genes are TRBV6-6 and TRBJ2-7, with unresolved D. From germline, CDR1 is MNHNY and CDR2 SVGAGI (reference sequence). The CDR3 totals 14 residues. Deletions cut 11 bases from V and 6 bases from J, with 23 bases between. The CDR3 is CAPPLRYYRSEQYF. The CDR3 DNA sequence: TGTGCCCCCCCCCTCCGGTACTATCGAAGCGAGCAGTACTTC.

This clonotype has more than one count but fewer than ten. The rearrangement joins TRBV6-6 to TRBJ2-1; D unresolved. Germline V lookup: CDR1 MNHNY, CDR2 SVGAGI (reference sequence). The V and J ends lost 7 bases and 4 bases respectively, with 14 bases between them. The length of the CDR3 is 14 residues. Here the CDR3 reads CASTMALLYNEQFF. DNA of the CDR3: TGTGCCAGCACGATGGCCCTTTTATACAATGAGCAGTTCTTC.

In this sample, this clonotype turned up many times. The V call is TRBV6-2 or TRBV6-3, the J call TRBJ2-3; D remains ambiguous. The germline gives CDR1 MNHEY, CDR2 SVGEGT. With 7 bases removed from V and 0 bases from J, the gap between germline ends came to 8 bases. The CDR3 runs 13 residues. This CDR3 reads CASTRRSTDTQYF. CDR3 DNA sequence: TGTGCCAGCACGAGGCGCAGCACAGATACGCAGTATTTT.

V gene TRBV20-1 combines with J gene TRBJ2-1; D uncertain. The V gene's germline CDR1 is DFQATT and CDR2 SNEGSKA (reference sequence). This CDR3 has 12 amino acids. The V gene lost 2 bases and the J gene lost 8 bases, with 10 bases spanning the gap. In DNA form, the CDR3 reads TGCAGTGCTAGAACGGGTCTGGATGAGCAGTTCTTC. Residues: CSARTGLDEQFF.

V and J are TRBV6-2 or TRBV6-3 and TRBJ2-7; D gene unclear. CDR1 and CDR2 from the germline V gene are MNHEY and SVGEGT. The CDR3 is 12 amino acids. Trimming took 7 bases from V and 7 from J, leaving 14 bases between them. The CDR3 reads CASNGPLGEQYF. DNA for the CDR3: TGTGCCAGCAACGGACCCCTGGGGGAGCAGTACTTC.

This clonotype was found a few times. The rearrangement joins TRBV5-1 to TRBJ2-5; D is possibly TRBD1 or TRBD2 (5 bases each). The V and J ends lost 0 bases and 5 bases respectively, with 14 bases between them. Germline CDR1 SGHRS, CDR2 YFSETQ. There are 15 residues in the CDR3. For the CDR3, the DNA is TGCGCCAGCAGCTTGGGTCAGGGCCCGGGGGAGACCCAGTACTTC. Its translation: CASSLGQGPGETQYF.

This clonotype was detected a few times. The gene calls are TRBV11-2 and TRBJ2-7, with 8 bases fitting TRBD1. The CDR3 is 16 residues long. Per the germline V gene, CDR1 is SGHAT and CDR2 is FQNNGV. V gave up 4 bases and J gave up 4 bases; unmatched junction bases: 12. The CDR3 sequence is CASSWGRGTGKYEQYF. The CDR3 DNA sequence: TGTGCCAGCAGCTGGGGCCGGGGGACAGGCAAGTACGAGCAGTACTTC.

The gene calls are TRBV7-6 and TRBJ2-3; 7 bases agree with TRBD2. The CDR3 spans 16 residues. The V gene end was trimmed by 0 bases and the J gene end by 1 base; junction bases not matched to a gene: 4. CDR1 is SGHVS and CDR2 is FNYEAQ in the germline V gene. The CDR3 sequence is CASSLASGVRTDTQYF. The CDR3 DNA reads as TGTGCCAGCAGCTTAGCCAGCGGGGTCCGCACAGATACGCAGTATTTT.

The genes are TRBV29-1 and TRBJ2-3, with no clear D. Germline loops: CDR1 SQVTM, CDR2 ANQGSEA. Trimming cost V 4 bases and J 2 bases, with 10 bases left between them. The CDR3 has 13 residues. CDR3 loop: CSVAGRNTDTQYF. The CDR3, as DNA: TGCAGCGTTGCCGGGCGGAACACAGATACGCAGTATTTT.

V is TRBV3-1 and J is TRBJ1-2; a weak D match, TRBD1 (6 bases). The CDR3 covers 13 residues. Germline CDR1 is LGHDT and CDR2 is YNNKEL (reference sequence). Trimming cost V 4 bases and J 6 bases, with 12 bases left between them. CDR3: CASSPRGGDGYTF. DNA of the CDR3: TGTGCCAGCAGCCCCAGAGGGGGTGATGGCTACACCTTC.

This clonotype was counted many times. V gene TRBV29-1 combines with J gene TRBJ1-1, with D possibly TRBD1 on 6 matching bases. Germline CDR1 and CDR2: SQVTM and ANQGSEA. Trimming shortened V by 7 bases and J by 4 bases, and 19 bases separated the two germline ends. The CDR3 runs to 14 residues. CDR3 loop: CSAEEAGRGTEAFF. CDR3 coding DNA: TGCAGCGCTGAGGAGGCGGGCAGGGGCACTGAAGCTTTCTTT. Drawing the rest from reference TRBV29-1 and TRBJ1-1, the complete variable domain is SAVISQKPSRDICQRGTSLTIQCQVDSQVTMMFWYRQQPGQSLTLIATANQGSEATYESGFVIDKFPISRPNLTFSTLTVSNMSPEDSSIYLCSAEEAGRGTEAFFGQGTRLTVV.

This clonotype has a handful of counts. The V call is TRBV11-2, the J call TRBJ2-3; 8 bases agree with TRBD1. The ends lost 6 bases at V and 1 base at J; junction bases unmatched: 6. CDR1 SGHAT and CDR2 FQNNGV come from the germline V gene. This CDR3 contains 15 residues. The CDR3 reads CASRRRGLGTDTQYF. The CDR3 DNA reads TGTGCCAGCAGACGCAGGGGGCTCGGCACAGATACGCAGTATTTT.

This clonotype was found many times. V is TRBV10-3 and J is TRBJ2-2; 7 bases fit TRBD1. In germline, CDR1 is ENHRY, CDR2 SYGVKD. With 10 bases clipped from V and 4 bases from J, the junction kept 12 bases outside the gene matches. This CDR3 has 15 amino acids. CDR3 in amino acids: CATGGVSDSTGELFF. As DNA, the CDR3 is TGTGCCACAGGGGGAGTCAGCGATAGCACCGGGGAGCTGTTTTTT.

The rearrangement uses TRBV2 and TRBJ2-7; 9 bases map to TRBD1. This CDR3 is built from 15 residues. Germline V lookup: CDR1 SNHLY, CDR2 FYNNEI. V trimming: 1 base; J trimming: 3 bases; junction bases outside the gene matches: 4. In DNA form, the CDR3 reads TGTGCCAGCAGTGAAGGTCTGGACAGGGGCTACGAGCAGTACTTC. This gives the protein CASSEGLDRGYEQYF.

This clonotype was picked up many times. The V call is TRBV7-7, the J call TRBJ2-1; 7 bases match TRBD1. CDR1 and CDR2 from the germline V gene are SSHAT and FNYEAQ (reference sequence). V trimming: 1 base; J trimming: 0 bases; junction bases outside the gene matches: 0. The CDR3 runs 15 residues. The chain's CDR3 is CASSLGQGSYNEQFF. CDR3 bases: TGTGCCAGCAGCTTAGGACAGGGCTCCTACAATGAGCAGTTCTTC.